One sample yielded the 22 T cell receptor beta chains listed below, sequenced in a study of blood T cell repertoires in COVID-19. Clones were read by immunoSEQ multiplex PCR, and TCRdb kept only the in-frame ones, dropping some. This table has 200,000 to 300,000 clones, 85% to 90% appearing once. The material sequenced was peripheral blood. The source is a woman aged 40 to 50 with acute or convalescent COVID-19.

V gene TRBV12-5 combines with J gene TRBJ2-5; no firm D call. CDR1 is LGHNT and CDR2 is FRNRAP in the germline V gene. The CDR3 is 13 amino acids. V lost 6 bases and J lost 5, with 13 bases in between. For the CDR3, the DNA is TGTGCTAGTGGCTTAGCTGATCGTGAGACCCAGTACTTC. Translation: CASGLADRETQYF.

The J gene is TRBJ2-5, the V gene TRBV7-9; perhaps TRBD2 as D (6 bases). CDR1 is SEHNR, CDR2 FQNEAQ, per germline (reference sequence). V was pared by 2 bases and J by 1 base, with 11 bases between. CDR3 length: 15 residues. The CDR3 here is CASSLRSGGQETQYF. The CDR3 nucleotides read TGTGCCAGCAGCTTAAGGTCCGGGGGCCAAGAGACCCAGTACTTC.

The rearrangement joins TRBV5-6 to TRBJ1-2, with D possibly TRBD1 on 5 matching bases. The CDR3 sequence is 13 residues long. V gave up 0 bases and J gave up 6 bases, with 9 bases separating them. Germline CDR1 SGHDT, CDR2 YYEEEE. The CDR3 DNA sequence: TGTGCCAGCAGCTTGGTCCAGGGCCATGGCTACACCTTC. Amino acid sequence: CASSLVQGHGYTF.

The chain has TRBV27 and TRBJ2-3, with 8 bases fitting TRBD1. Germline CDR1 MNHEY, CDR2 SMNVEV (reference sequence). The V gene end was trimmed by 4 bases and the J gene end by 3 bases; junction bases not matched to a gene: 6. The CDR3 is made up of 15 amino acids. As DNA, the CDR3 is TGTGCCAGCAGTTGGGCAGGGGGCGCGACAGATACGCAGTATTTT. It encodes CASSWAGGATDTQYF.

Details on this clone: The junction departs from germline at one end; a sequencing error may be responsible. V and J are TRBV5-4 and TRBJ1-1, with D perhaps TRBD1 (5 bases). The CDR3 is made up of 15 amino acids. Germline CDR1 SGHNT, CDR2 YYREEE (reference sequence). The CDR3 here is CASSLGLAGNSEAFF. CDR3 DNA sequence: TGTGCCAGCAGCTTGGGTTTGGCAGGGAACAGTGAAGCTTTCTTT.

This clone was detected once. The chain has TRBV4-1 and TRBJ2-5, with D perhaps matching TRBD2 (6 bases). The CDR3 extends over 16 amino acids. Trimming removed 1 base at V and 3 bases at J, with 15 bases between. The germline gives CDR1 MGHRA, CDR2 YSYEKL. Written as DNA, the CDR3 is TGCGCCAGCAGCCAAGGGTTTAGCGGCGGAGAAGAGACCCAGTACTTC. The encoded protein is CASSQGFSGGEETQYF.

This clone was recorded only once. This chain connects TRBV20-1 to TRBJ1-5; D may be TRBD1 (6 bases). V lost 3 bases to trimming and J lost 4 bases, with 13 bases between them. Germline assignment: CDR1 DFQATT and CDR2 SNEGSKA (reference sequence). This CDR3 region has 14 residues. CDR3 DNA sequence: TGCAGTGCTAGTCTTCCGCAGGGGAATCAGCCCCAGCATTTT. Protein product: CSASLPQGNQPQHF.

This rearrangement joins TRBV5-4 to TRBJ1-1, with D perhaps TRBD1 (6 bases). Germline CDR1 reads SGHNT; CDR2 reads YYREEE (reference sequence). The V and J ends lost 0 bases and 1 base respectively, with 13 bases between them. This CDR3 is built from 16 residues. The DNA for the CDR3 is TGTGCCAGCAGCTTGGGAGGTTGGGGACAGAACACTGAAGCTTTCTTT. Its translation: CASSLGGWGQNTEAFF.

This clone was recorded once. The rearrangement joins TRBV27 to TRBJ1-1; TRBD1 is a possible D gene (5 bases). V lost 0 bases and J lost 1, with 9 bases in between. There are 15 residues in the CDR3. Germline V gene data show CDR1 as MNHEY and CDR2 as SMNVEV (reference sequence). The CDR3 DNA follows: TGTGCCAGCAGTTTATCGTTTAGGGGGAACACTGAAGCTTTCTTT. Translating gives CASSLSFRGNTEAFF.

The CDR3 nucleotides are TGCAGTGCTAGAGATCAGCCAGGGCAAACCTTC. Encoded protein: CSARDQPGQTF. The chain couples TRBV20-1 to TRBJ1-2; a possible D gene is TRBD1 (5 bases). V was shortened by 0 bases and J by 14 bases, with 13 bases between the two germline ends. This CDR3 spans 11 amino acids. Looked up from germline, CDR1 is DFQATT and CDR2 is SNEGSKA (reference sequence).

The chain carries TRBV2 and TRBJ2-6, with D uncertain. The CDR3 length is 15 residues. V dropped 6 bases and J dropped 0 bases, with 9 bases sitting between them. Germline values: CDR1 SNHLY, CDR2 FYNNEI. CDR3: CASSSESSGANVLTF. CDR3 DNA: TGTGCCAGCAGCTCGGAGAGCTCTGGGGCCAACGTCCTGACTTTC. Together with reference TRBV2 and TRBJ2-6, the CDR3 gives the full variable domain: EPEVTQTPSHQVTQMGQEVILRCVPISNHLYFYWYRQILGQKVEFLVSFYNNEISEKSEIFDDQFSVERPDGSNFTLKIRSTKLEDSAMYFCASSSESSGANVLTFGAGSRLTVL.

The gene calls are TRBV11-3 and TRBJ2-5; a weak D match, TRBD2 (7 bases). The germline V and J ends were trimmed by 5 bases and 1 base, with 8 bases remaining between them. In germline, CDR1 is SGHNT, CDR2 YENEEA. The CDR3 has 13 residues. The CDR3 DNA reads TGTGCCAGCAGCGGGGGGGCCCAAGAGACCCAGTACTTC. This sequence encodes CASSGGAQETQYF.

The chain links TRBV7-8 to TRBJ1-1; D perhaps matches TRBD1 (6 bases). This CDR3 is 13 amino acids long. Germline lookup yields CDR1 SGHVS and CDR2 FQNEAQ. Trimming pared 4 bases from V and 5 bases from J, leaving 11 bases between. The CDR3 sequence is CASSSHRDTEAFF. The CDR3 region has the DNA TGTGCCAGCAGCTCTCACAGGGATACTGAAGCTTTCTTT.

The J gene is TRBJ2-5, the V gene TRBV5-1, with a weak D call TRBD2 (5 bases). The germline V gene encodes CDR1 SGHRS and CDR2 YFSETQ. This CDR3 is 14 amino acids long. V was trimmed by 1 base and J by 2 bases, leaving 9 bases between them. CDR3 nucleotides: TGCGCCAGCAGCTTGACCCCGGGACAAGAGACCCAGTACTTC. Encoded protein: CASSLTPGQETQYF.

The V gene is TRBV15, the J gene TRBJ1-1; tentatively, D is TRBD1 (5 bases). CDR1 is LNHNV and CDR2 is YYDKDF in the germline V gene (reference sequence). The CDR3 has 14 amino acids. V lost 1 base and J 4 bases, leaving 10 bases between the germline ends. The CDR3: CATSRVGAGTEAFF. The CDR3 DNA reads TGTGCCACCAGCAGAGTAGGGGCAGGCACTGAAGCTTTCTTT.

The rearrangement links TRBV6-5 to TRBJ1-4; a possible D gene is TRBD1 (5 bases). The CDR3 is 14 residues long. Germline-derived CDR1 and CDR2 are MNHEY and SVGAGI. Trimming pared 0 bases from V and 8 bases from J, leaving 10 bases between. The CDR3 reads CASSYSRTLEKLFF. The DNA for the CDR3 is TGTGCCAGCAGTTACTCCCGGACACTAGAAAAACTGTTTTTT.

CDR3: CASSDLTPNYGYTF. The DNA of the CDR3 is TGTGCCAGCAGTGACTTGACACCTAACTATGGCTACACCTTC. This chain links TRBV2 with TRBJ1-2; no reliable D call. Deletions cut 3 bases from V and 0 bases from J, with 8 bases between. Germline-derived CDR1 and CDR2 are SNHLY and FYNNEI. The CDR3 consists of 14 residues.

This clone appeared once. The chain is built from TRBV27 and TRBJ1-2, with 9 bases lining up with TRBD1. Germline V gene data show CDR1 as MNHEY and CDR2 as SMNVEV (reference sequence). V shed 4 bases, J shed 4 bases, and the junction held 7 bases outside the gene matches. This CDR3 contains 15 residues. DNA for the CDR3: TGTGCCAGCAGTTCCTCGGGACAGGGCTTCTATGGCTACACCTTC. Translated: CASSSSGQGFYGYTF.

V is TRBV5-1 and J is TRBJ2-5, with 8 bases aligning to TRBD2. The germline gives CDR1 SGHRS, CDR2 YFSETQ. The V segment lost 4 bases and the J segment 2 bases; nucleotides outside the gene matches: 13. The CDR3 extends over 17 amino acids. CDR3 loop: CASSLDGGALTQETQYF. Written as DNA, the CDR3 is TGCGCCAGCAGCCTTGACGGGGGGGCCCTCACACAAGAGACCCAGTACTTC.

The gene calls are TRBV16 and TRBJ2-1; D perhaps matches TRBD1 (5 bases). V was shortened by 4 bases and J by 8 bases, with 18 bases between the two germline ends. Germline V gene data show CDR1 as KGHSY and CDR2 as FQNENV. There are 15 residues in the CDR3. The CDR3, as DNA: TGTGCCAGCAGCCCGCCTTCACAGGCTACCCATGAGCAGTTCTTC. Its translation: CASSPPSQATHEQFF.

CDR3 bases: TGTGCCAGCAGCTCAGCCGGGACAGGGGTTGGTGGCTACACCTTC. It yields the protein CASSSAGTGVGGYTF. This rearrangement joins TRBV11-2 to TRBJ1-2, with TRBD1 identical over 10 bases. The CDR3 runs to 15 residues. The V segment lost 4 bases and the J segment 7 bases; nucleotides outside the gene matches: 9. CDR1 and CDR2 from the germline V gene are SGHAT and FQNNGV.

The chain has TRBV10-3 and TRBJ2-5; D might be TRBD2 (6 bases). CDR1 is ENHRY, CDR2 SYGVKD, per germline. CDR3 length equals 13 residues. The V and J ends lost 5 bases and 0 bases respectively, with 7 bases between them. CDR3 nucleotide sequence: TGTGCCATCAGTAGCGGGCACCAAGAGACCCAGTACTTC. It yields the protein CAISSGHQETQYF.